Each of the 25 T cell receptor beta chains below was sequenced from the same sample in a study of blood T cell repertoires in COVID-19. Assay used: immunoSEQ multiplex PCR; TCRdb lists only in-frame clones, some missing. The sample has about 250,000 clones, over 75% seen once. The source material was peripheral blood. Receptors were obtained from a man aged 50 to 60 with active or convalescent COVID-19.

The V call is TRBV14, the J call TRBJ2-2; the D gene is possibly TRBD1 (5 bases). CDR1 is SGHDN, CDR2 FVKESK, per germline. The CDR3 contains 15 residues. Trimming stripped 6 bases from V and 6 bases from J, with 17 bases between. CDR3 in amino acids: CASRPRQSGSGELFF. The CDR3 DNA reads TGTGCCAGCAGACCTAGACAGAGTGGGTCCGGGGAGCTGTTTTTT.

The chain combines TRBV4-1 with TRBJ2-2; a possible D gene is TRBD1 (5 bases). The germline V gene has CDR1 MGHRA and CDR2 YSYEKL. This CDR3 is 16 amino acids long. Trimming removed 5 bases at V and 0 bases at J, with 13 bases between. The CDR3 region has the DNA TGCGCCAGCAGCGCAGGGTGGCCCCCGAACACCGGGGAGCTGTTTTTT. Translating it yields CASSAGWPPNTGELFF.

The chain uses TRBV6-1 and TRBJ2-7; D remains ambiguous. The V end lost 0 bases, the J end lost 6 bases, and 9 bases lay between the germline ends. CDR3 length: 13 amino acids. Germline CDR1 reads MNHNS; CDR2 reads SASEGT. The CDR3 DNA is TGTGCCAGCAGTGAAGCCCCCCCAGGCGAGCAGTACTTC. It is translated as CASSEAPPGEQYF.

The chain is built from TRBV19 and TRBJ2-5; 14 nucleotides align to TRBD2. The length of the CDR3 is 15 residues. The germline V gene has CDR1 LNHDA and CDR2 SQIVND (reference sequence). The V segment lost 6 bases and the J segment 1 base; nucleotides outside the gene matches: 1. CDR3 bases: TGTGCCAGTAGGGGACTAGCGGGAGCCCAAGAGACCCAGTACTTC. As protein: CASRGLAGAQETQYF.

The chain links TRBV19 to TRBJ2-7; 13 bases map to TRBD2. Trimming removed 7 bases from V and 3 bases from J; junction bases left unmatched: 6. This CDR3 region has 15 residues. Germline V gene data show CDR1 as LNHDA and CDR2 as SQIVND (reference sequence). CDR3 sequence: CASTMGTSGIYEQYF. The CDR3 nucleotides are TGTGCCAGTACCATGGGGACTAGCGGGATCTACGAGCAGTACTTC.

The rearrangement links TRBV2 to TRBJ2-5, with D perhaps matching TRBD1 (5 bases). V was cut by 8 bases and J by 4 bases, with 11 bases left in between. The germline V gene encodes CDR1 SNHLY and CDR2 FYNNEI. The CDR3 extends over 12 amino acids. CDR3 coding DNA: TGTGCCAGCGGGGCGGCAGCAGAGACCCAGTACTTC. Translated, it gives CASGAAAETQYF.

Comment on this clone: Germline and junction disagree at one end, which may indicate a read error. This chain links TRBV10-1 with TRBJ1-2; a weak D match, TRBD1 (5 bases). The CDR3 totals 9 residues. Per germline, CDR1 WNHNN and CDR2 SYGVQD (reference sequence). CDR3 nucleotides: TGCGCCAGCAGGCCTCCGGGGGACTTC. It specifies CASRPPGDF.

The chain uses TRBV6-6 and TRBJ1-5; 10 nucleotides match TRBD1. V dropped 6 bases and J dropped 5; count of bases not matched to a gene: 7. Germline lookup yields CDR1 MNHNY and CDR2 SVGAGI (reference sequence). The CDR3 consists of 15 residues. The CDR3 spells CASRSDRGQDQPQHF. The CDR3 DNA follows: TGTGCCAGCAGATCAGACAGGGGGCAGGATCAGCCCCAGCATTTT.

This clone occurred once. The chain uses TRBV19 and TRBJ1-4, with 8 positions matching TRBD1. The CDR3 covers 15 residues. V dropped 5 bases and J dropped 8; count of bases not matched to a gene: 10. The germline V gene has CDR1 LNHDA and CDR2 SQIVND (reference sequence). This CDR3 reads CASSLGTGRGEKLFF. The CDR3 DNA is TGTGCCAGTAGTTTAGGGACAGGCCGAGGGGAAAAACTGTTTTTT.

The V gene is TRBV7-2, the J gene TRBJ1-4; 7 bases match TRBD1. V trimming: 5 bases; J trimming: 4 bases; junction bases outside the gene matches: 10. This CDR3 spans 16 amino acids. Germline CDR1 is SGHTA and CDR2 is FQGNSA. The CDR3 spells CASSRTPGQINEKLFF. In DNA, the CDR3 is TGTGCCAGCAGCCGGACTCCGGGACAGATTAATGAAAAACTGTTTTTT.

This sequence joins TRBV5-1 and TRBJ2-5; the D is unclear. Germline CDR1 is SGHRS and CDR2 is YFSETQ. The V end lost 0 bases, the J end lost 1 base, and 7 bases lay between the germline ends. This CDR3 comprises 14 residues. The CDR3 loop is CASSLGGSQETQYF. The CDR3 DNA follows: TGCGCCAGCAGCTTGGGCGGTTCCCAAGAGACCCAGTACTTC.

The chain couples TRBV19 to TRBJ1-5; D might be TRBD1 (6 bases). CDR3 length: 14 residues. The germline CDR1 and CDR2 sequences are LNHDA and SQIVND (reference sequence). V lost 5 bases to trimming and J lost 4 bases, with 12 bases between them. The CDR3 region has the DNA TGTGCCAGTAGTCCGCGACAGGAGAATCAGCCCCAGCATTTT. This sequence encodes CASSPRQENQPQHF.

The CDR3, as DNA: TGTGCCAGCAGTATGGTCGGGCGGGAGCTCCTCGGGGAGACCCAGTACTTC. Residues: CASSMVGRELLGETQYF. The chain is built from TRBV5-4 and TRBJ2-5; 7 bases are shared with TRBD2. V was pared by 5 bases and J by 5 bases, with 18 bases of the junction left unmatched. The CDR3 loop spans 17 amino acids. Germline CDR1 SGHNT, CDR2 YYREEE (reference sequence).

This clone was seen just once. The rearrangement links TRBV4-3 to TRBJ2-2; 9 nucleotides align to TRBD2. The CDR3 is 15 residues long. The germline V gene has CDR1 LGHNA and CDR2 YSLEER. J lost 4 bases, V lost 5 bases, and 5 bases had no gene match. The CDR3 DNA is TGCGCCAGCAGCGTGGGACTAGCTGGCACCGGGGAGCTGTTTTTT. Translation: CASSVGLAGTGELFF.

The sample holds a few counts of this clone. V is TRBV2 and J is TRBJ2-7; 7 positions match TRBD1. CDR3 length: 14 amino acids. The germline gives CDR1 SNHLY, CDR2 FYNNEI. V was pared by 4 bases and J by 2 bases, with 5 bases of the junction left unmatched. The CDR3 loop reads CASSVRTGTYEQYF. The CDR3 DNA is TGTGCCAGCAGTGTGAGGACAGGAACCTACGAGCAGTACTTC.

This clone was observed a few times. This rearrangement joins TRBV7-6 to TRBJ2-1; 7 positions match TRBD1. The J segment lost 6 bases and the V segment lost 1 base, leaving 6 bases of the junction unmatched. The CDR3 loop spans 15 amino acids. Germline V gives CDR1 SGHVS, CDR2 FNYEAQ. CDR3 loop: CASSLGLSGGNEQFF. In DNA, the CDR3 is TGTGCCAGCAGCTTAGGCCTGTCAGGGGGCAATGAGCAGTTCTTC.

The gene calls are TRBV7-9 and TRBJ1-6; 10 bases fit TRBD1. The junction had 11 bases not matched to a gene; V was cut back by 3 bases and J by 3 bases. CDR1 is SEHNR, CDR2 FQNEAQ, per germline (reference sequence). The CDR3 runs to 19 residues. CDR3 sequence (DNA): TGTGCCAGCAGCTTGACAGGGGGCGCGGGAGTCTTCTATAATTCACCCCTCCACTTT. It is translated as CASSLTGGAGVFYNSPLHF.

V and J are TRBV15 and TRBJ2-7, with 7 bases identical to TRBD1. Germline V gene data show CDR1 as LNHNV and CDR2 as YYDKDF (reference sequence). The CDR3 loop spans 15 amino acids. The V gene end was trimmed by 1 base and the J gene end by 5 bases; junction bases not matched to a gene: 8. The CDR3 DNA follows: TGTGCCACCAGCAGAGGCCGGGACAGAGCCCACGAGCAGTACTTC. The encoded protein is CATSRGRDRAHEQYF.

This clone was observed a single time. The J gene is TRBJ2-2, the V gene TRBV29-1, with 7 bases identical to TRBD1. The V gene's germline CDR1 is SQVTM and CDR2 ANQGSEA. V was pared by 7 bases and J by 1 base, with 6 bases of the junction left unmatched. CDR3 size: 14 residues. CDR3 amino acids: CSAPGTVNTGELFF. CDR3 bases: TGCAGCGCTCCCGGGACAGTGAACACCGGGGAGCTGTTTTTT.

The V gene is TRBV11-2, the J gene TRBJ2-7, with no clear D. Per the germline V gene, CDR1 is SGHAT and CDR2 is FQNNGV. The CDR3 has 17 amino acids. V was clipped by 4 bases and J by 4 bases, with 23 bases between them. The CDR3 protein is CASSSDPRSETSYEQYF. Here the CDR3 DNA reads TGTGCCAGCAGCTCAGACCCCCGGAGCGAGACGTCATACGAGCAGTACTTC.

V is TRBV19 and J is TRBJ1-1; 7 bases align to TRBD1. J was trimmed by 2 bases and V by 6 bases; bases with no gene match: 9. Germline V CDR1 and CDR2: LNHDA, SQIVND (reference sequence). The CDR3 is 15 residues long. This CDR3 reads CASSNAGTANTEAFF. CDR3 nucleotide sequence: TGTGCCAGTAGCAACGCCGGGACAGCTAACACTGAAGCTTTCTTT.

This sequence joins TRBV27 and TRBJ2-1; 9 nucleotides agree with TRBD2. The V and J ends lost 5 bases and 0 bases, in that order; junction bases with no gene match: 8. CDR3 length: 17 amino acids. Germline values: CDR1 MNHEY, CDR2 SMNVEV (reference sequence). The CDR3 region has the DNA TGTGCCAGCAGTGATCAACGACTAGCGGACTCCTACAATGAGCAGTTCTTC. Residues: CASSDQRLADSYNEQFF.

The J gene is TRBJ1-2, the V gene TRBV7-9, with D possibly being TRBD1 (5 bases). CDR3 length equals 13 residues. Germline V lookup: CDR1 SEHNR, CDR2 FQNEAQ (reference sequence). The V gene lost 4 bases and the J gene lost 2 bases, with 8 bases spanning the gap. CDR3 DNA: TGTGCCAGCAGCTCAGGGAAAAACTATGGCTACACCTTC. Protein sequence: CASSSGKNYGYTF.

A few counts support this clone. The chain uses TRBV7-6 and TRBJ2-7, with 8 positions matching TRBD1. CDR1 SGHVS and CDR2 FNYEAQ come from the germline V gene. V lost 0 bases, J lost 4 bases, and 5 bases stayed unmatched. The CDR3 length is 15 residues. CDR3 DNA sequence: TGTGCCAGCAGCTTAGCGCCGGGACAGGCATACGAGCAGTACTTC. Protein sequence: CASSLAPGQAYEQYF.

The V and J genes are TRBV18 and TRBJ2-7; TRBD2 agrees at 7 bases. Germline V gene data show CDR1 as KGHSH and CDR2 as LQKENI. With 2 bases clipped from V and 3 bases from J, the junction kept 4 bases outside the gene matches. The length of the CDR3 is 14 residues. CDR3 sequence (DNA): TGTGCCAGCTCACCAGGGACTACTCGCTACGAGCAGTACTTC. Translated: CASSPGTTRYEQYF.